This T cell receptor (beta chain) was sequenced for a study of blood T cell repertoires in COVID-19. On the study more broadly: Researchers got acute and convalescent COVID-19 samples from the United States, Italy and Spain. PBMCs, B-cell-depleted T cells, or T cells provided the cDNA or gDNA that made up the material.

Germline CDR1 and CDR2: WSHSY and SAAADI. Trimming removed 4 bases at V and 0 bases at J, with 13 bases between. This CDR3 is 15 amino acids long. Original methodology: Researchers report that nucleated cell counts were estimated from reference gene primer amplification. The method was immunoSEQ multiplex PCR; TCRdb's version includes in-frame clones alone and lacks a portion of them. That table gives V, J and clone size, and the DNA gave D and trimming. The sample holds 30,000 to 45,000 clones; around 78% are singletons and the top ten take about 35%. The sequence came from a man in his fifties or sixties with acute or convalescent COVID-19. J is TRBJ2-7 and V is TRBV10-2; D gene unclear. Sequenced input: peripheral blood. The CDR3 is CASSGGRKFSYEQYF. The CDR3 DNA follows: TGCGCCAGCAGTGGAGGAAGGAAATTCTCCTACGAGCAGTACTTC.